The source of this TCR beta chain is a study of T cell responses to AZD1222 COVID-19 vaccine. On this clone: The antigen is unknown.

Study-level points and caveats: The donor cohort was predominantly white British with a female majority, and clonal diversity may have been underestimated. At baseline, just a handful of AZD1222 recipients tested seropositive. Regions 160-218 and 743-854 dominated among vaccine-associated CD4 TCRs spanning spike.

The repertoire was sequenced with immunoSEQ multiplex PCR; TCRdb's copy has only in-frame clones and lacks some. The sample lists roughly 140,000 clones; about 93% were seen once. Looked up from germline, CDR1 is LGHDT and CDR2 is YNNKEL (reference sequence). This CDR3 region has 15 residues. The V segment lost 1 base and the J segment 5 bases; nucleotides outside the gene matches: 5. The sequencing here drew on peripheral blood, taken on day 0 of AZD1222 vaccination. The rearrangement links TRBV3-1 (or the pseudogene TRBV3-2) to TRBJ2-5; 9 nucleotides align to TRBD1. This TCR was sampled from an adult in good health. DNA of the CDR3: TGTGCCAGCAGCCAAGGACCGACAGGGGGTGAGACCCAGTACTTC. This encodes CASSQGPTGGETQYF.